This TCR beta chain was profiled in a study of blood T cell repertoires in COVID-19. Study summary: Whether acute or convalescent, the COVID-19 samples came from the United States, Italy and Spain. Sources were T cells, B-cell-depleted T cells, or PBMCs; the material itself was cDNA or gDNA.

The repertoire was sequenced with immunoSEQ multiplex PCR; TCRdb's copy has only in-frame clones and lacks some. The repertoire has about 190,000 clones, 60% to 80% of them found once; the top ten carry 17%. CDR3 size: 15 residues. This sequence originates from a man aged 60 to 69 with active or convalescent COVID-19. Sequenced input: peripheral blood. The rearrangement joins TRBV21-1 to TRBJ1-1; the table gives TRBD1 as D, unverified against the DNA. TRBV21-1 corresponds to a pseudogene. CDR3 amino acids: CASSKRDRGNTEAFF. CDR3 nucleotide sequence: TGTGCCAGCAGCAAAAGGGACAGGGGGAACACTGAAGCTTTCTTT.